This TCR beta chain was sequenced in a study of blood T cell repertoires in COVID-19. Study-level background: Researchers got acute and convalescent COVID-19 samples from the United States, Italy and Spain.

Data came from immunoSEQ multiplex PCR; TCRdb stores just in-frame clones and leaves some out. The table records about 190,000 clones, roughly 79% of them present only once. V lost 0 bases and J 5 bases, leaving 10 bases between the germline ends. This CDR3 has 14 amino acids. Looked up from germline, CDR1 is SGHVS and CDR2 is FQNEAQ. The TCR sequence derives from a man aged 55 to 70 with active or convalescent COVID-19. V gene TRBV7-8 combines with J gene TRBJ1-2, with D perhaps TRBD1 (5 bases). Sequencing was performed on peripheral blood. The CDR3 DNA reads TGTGCCAGCAGCTTAGCAGGGGTGGAGTATGGCTACACCTTC. Protein: CASSLAGVEYGYTF.